This T cell receptor (beta chain) was retrieved from a study of blood T cells in healthy people across ages. Germline V gene data show CDR1 as SQVTM and CDR2 as ANQGSEA. CDR3 size: 13 residues. Concerning this clonotype itself: Its specificity is not known. At one end the junction does not follow the germline gene, possibly because of a read error.

Next came a second PCR, run for about 7 to 12 cycles, which used a sample-barcoded 5' primer along with a J-beta primer mix. TCRdb independently ran MiXCR on the 5' RACE reads; one entry per CDR3 protein. The table shows under 1,100,000 distinct CDR3 sequences, with almost 25% occurring only once. The authors isolated at least 7 million PBMCs per sample. Findings of the study overall: Diversity figures based on one million T cells were deemed too low. Unknown CMV status may confound age-related changes in expanded clones.

These data also featured in a second study, about T cells of mothers and their children. That source notes: Mothers gave over 8.5 million TCR beta CDR3 reads each, and children about 3 million each.

This TCR was recovered from a girl between 2 and 10 years old in good health. This sequence joins TRBV29-1 and TRBJ1-1, with TRBD1 matching 8 bases. Sequencing was done on a sample of blood. In DNA form, the CDR3 reads TGCAGCGTCCTACAGGGGGGCGACACTAAAGCTTTCTTT. Its translation: CSVLQGGDTKAFF.